This T cell receptor beta chain is drawn from a study of memory CD8 T cells in hepatitis C reinfection. The wider study: Late/post reinfection sampling occurred 12 to 24 weeks after detected reinfection. Overall study findings and caveats: With about 5 donors, public clonotype conclusions could not be definitive.

The V segment lost 5 bases and the J segment 9 bases; nucleotides outside the gene matches: 16. The CDR3 totals 16 residues. The germline gives CDR1 SEHNR, CDR2 FQNEAQ (reference sequence). Only in-frame clones appear in the TCRdb table, and some are missing; sequencing was by immunoSEQ multiplex PCR. The data hold some 46,000 clones, with roughly 87% observed a single time. Documented time point: late/post reinfection, 12 to 24 weeks after detection. No in vitro expansion preceded TCR sequencing of the sorted cells. The Montreal HEPCO cohort supplied donors who inject drugs. Notes on this clone: Antigen unknown.

The sequence was collected from a man aged 18-30 years with hepatitis C virus infection. Sequencing input: naive CD8+ T cells sorted from blood. This chain connects TRBV7-9 to TRBJ2-5, with 9 bases matching TRBD2. CDR3: CASSHDPGLALGAQYF. In DNA, the CDR3 is TGTGCCAGCAGCCACGACCCGGGACTAGCCCTAGGGGCCCAGTACTTC. Full variable domain (rest looked up from reference TRBV7-9 and TRBJ2-5): DTGVSQNPRHKITKRGQNVTFRCDPISEHNRLYWYRQTLGQGPEFLTYFQNEAQLEKSRLLSDRFSAERPKGSFSTLEIQRTEQGDSAMYLCASSHDPGLALGAQYFGPGTRLLVL.